Listed below are T cell receptor beta chains from one sample, sequenced in a study of blood T cell repertoires in COVID-19. Clones were read by immunoSEQ multiplex PCR, and TCRdb kept only the in-frame ones, dropping some. The sample lists around 160,000 clones; more than 80% were seen once. The sequencing input was peripheral blood. The receptor set was obtained from a man younger than 35 with COVID-19, enrolled during active disease. CDR3s include the opening cysteine and the closing phenylalanine or tryptophan. A D gene is named only where the DNA matches it firmly. Expanded clones are given a class, and other clones once, few, many or no size at all.

J,D,size,V,DNA,CDR3
TRBJ2-2,NA,NA,TRBV25-1,TGTGCCAGCAGTGTTCGGGGCACCGGGGAGCTGTTTTTT,CASSVRGTGELFF
TRBJ2-7,TRBD1,NA,TRBV9,TGTGCCAGCAGTTACGGGACAGGGGGGGTCTACGAGCAGTACTTC,CASSYGTGGVYEQYF
TRBJ1-2,TRBD1,NA,TRBV28,TGTGCCAGCAGTTTGTTGACAGGGTCTAACTATGGCTACACCTTC,CASSLLTGSNYGYTF
TRBJ2-1,TRBD1,NA,TRBV5-5,TGTGCCAGCAGCTGGCGGGGACAGGGCAACAATGAGCAGTTCTTC,CASSWRGQGNNEQFF
TRBJ2-7,NA,NA,TRBV28,TGTGCCAGCAGTTTATCGGCGGTGGGCTCCTACGAGCAGTACTTC,CASSLSAVGSYEQYF
TRBJ2-3,NA,once,TRBV27,TGTGCCAGCAGTACAATCCCGACAGGCTACACAGATACGCAGTATTTT,CASSTIPTGYTDTQYF
TRBJ2-5,TRBD1,NA,TRBV6-5,TGTGCCATGGCAGAAGGGGGCTGGGAGACCCAGTACTTC,CAMAEGGWETQYF
TRBJ1-6,TRBD1,NA,TRBV18,TGTGCCAGCTCACCGAGTCAGGGGGATTCACCCCTCCACTTT,CASSPSQGDSPLHF
TRBJ2-7,TRBD1,once,TRBV14,TGTGCCAGCAGCCGACAGGGGTACGAGCAGTACTTC,CASSRQGYEQYF
TRBJ2-1,TRBD2,NA,TRBV29-1,TGCAGCGTTGAAGGGACTAGCGGGGGCTTAAGCTCCTACAATGAGCAGTTCTTC,CSVEGTSGGLSSYNEQFF
TRBJ2-1,TRBD2,NA,TRBV24-1,TGTGCCACCAGTGATCCGCTAGCGGGAGACGAAAATGAGCAGTTCTTC,CATSDPLAGDENEQFF
TRBJ2-2,TRBD1,NA,TRBV10-3,TGTGCCTCCCAGGTTCCAGGGGGTGGCGGGGAGCTGTTTTTT,CASQVPGGGGELFF
TRBJ2-7,TRBD2,NA,TRBV6-6,TGTGCCAGCAGTTCCGGGACTAGCGGGGTCCGGGGCGAGCAGTACTTC,CASSSGTSGVRGEQYF
TRBJ2-7,TRBD1,NA,TRBV27,TGTGCCAGCAGTTTGCACAGGGGGAATACTCCCTACGAGCAGTACTTC,CASSLHRGNTPYEQYF
TRBJ2-1,NA,few,TRBV7-9,TGTGCCAGCAGCTCCCCGGGTCAGGGAAGGTCCTACAATGAGCAGTTCTTC,CASSSPGQGRSYNEQFF
TRBJ2-7,TRBD1,few,TRBV9,TGTGCCAGCAGCGTCGGGACAGGGGGCGAGCAGTACTTC,CASSVGTGGEQYF
TRBJ2-1,NA,few,TRBV9,TGTGCCAGCAGCCTTGGAGGGGACGAGCAGTTCTTC,CASSLGGDEQFF
TRBJ2-1,TRBD2,NA,TRBV10-1,TGCGCCAGCAGCGCTAGCGGGAGACTCAATGAGCAGTTCTTC,CASSASGRLNEQFF
TRBJ2-7,NA,NA,TRBV30,TGTGCCTGGAGTTGGCAGGGGCCCTACGAGCAGTACTTC,CAWSWQGPYEQYF
TRBJ2-1,NA,once,TRBV14,TGTGCCAGCAGCCCAGGATTATGGGCTGAGCAGTTCTTC,CASSPGLWAEQFF
TRBJ2-1,NA,few,TRBV12-5,TGTGCTAGTGTCGGAGGCCACAATGAGCAGTTCTTC,CASVGGHNEQFF
TRBJ2-4,TRBD1,NA,TRBV7-9,TGTGCCAGCAGCCCCGTGGACAGGGCATCCAAAAACATTCAGTACTTC,CASSPVDRASKNIQYF
TRBJ1-5,NA,NA,TRBV3-1/TRBV3-2,TGTGCCAGCAGCCAGTACGACGGGGATCAGCCCCAGCATTTT,CASSQYDGDQPQHF